A selection of T cell receptor beta chains follows, all from one sample in a study of shared clonotypes between healthy human individuals. Here immunoSEQ multiplex PCR was the method, and the copy in TCRdb shows in-frame clones only, minus some. The data contain roughly 2,300,000 clones, around 93% of them singletons. The specimen sequenced was naive CD4+ T cells from PBMCs. All receptors come from a man between 18 and 35 years old in good health. Some clones in this sample may be carry-over from other donors' samples. CDR3s include the opening cysteine and the closing phenylalanine or tryptophan. Each record gives: J gene, V gene, D gene, clone size, CDR3 protein, CDR3 DNA. D genes are given only for firm matches. Some rows mark clone size as missing; the rest say once, few, many or name a class of expanded clone.

j_gene: TRBJ1-4; v_gene: TRBV2; d_gene: TRBD1; abundance: -; CDR3aa: CASRTGTEEKLFF; CDR3nt: TGTGCCAGCAGGACAGGGACGGAAGAAAAACTGTTTTTT
j_gene: TRBJ2-1; v_gene: TRBV7-9; d_gene: TRBD1; abundance: once; CDR3aa: CASSSGQVMFF; CDR3nt: TGTGCCAGCAGCTCGGGACAGGTAATGTTCTTC
j_gene: TRBJ1-2; v_gene: TRBV6-1; d_gene: -; abundance: once; CDR3aa: CASSVEQGSHYGYTF; CDR3nt: TGTGCCAGCAGTGTGGAACAGGGTTCTCACTATGGCTACACCTTC
j_gene: TRBJ1-1; v_gene: TRBV28; d_gene: -; abundance: -; CDR3aa: CASSFLTRASTEAFF; CDR3nt: TGTGCCAGCAGTTTTCTTACCAGGGCGAGTACTGAAGCTTTCTTT
j_gene: TRBJ1-1; v_gene: TRBV28; d_gene: -; abundance: few; CDR3aa: CASSSWRRNTEAFF; CDR3nt: TGTGCCAGCAGCTCGTGGCGGAGGAACACTGAAGCTTTCTTT
j_gene: TRBJ1-5; v_gene: TRBV9; d_gene: TRBD1; abundance: -; CDR3aa: CASGGQLNQPQHF; CDR3nt: TGTGCTAGTGGGGGACAGCTCAATCAGCCCCAGCATTTT
j_gene: TRBJ2-3; v_gene: TRBV9; d_gene: -; abundance: -; CDR3aa: CASRGNTDTQYF; CDR3nt: TGTGCCAGCAGAGGGAACACAGATACGCAGTATTTT
j_gene: TRBJ2-7; v_gene: TRBV10-1; d_gene: TRBD2; abundance: -; CDR3aa: CASSPGTSGASPYEQYF; CDR3nt: TGCGCCAGCAGCCCCGGGACTAGCGGGGCTTCCCCCTACGAGCAGTACTTC
j_gene: TRBJ2-2; v_gene: TRBV2; d_gene: -; abundance: -; CDR3aa: CASSGLSLNTGKLFF; CDR3nt: TGTGCCAGCAGTGGACTGAGCCTGAACACCGGGAAGCTGTTTTTT
j_gene: TRBJ2-5; v_gene: TRBV19; d_gene: TRBD1; abundance: -; CDR3aa: CASTTGTGFSPGETQYF; CDR3nt: TGTGCCAGTACCACCGGGACAGGGTTTTCTCCGGGGGAGACCCAGTACTTC
j_gene: TRBJ2-1; v_gene: TRBV14; d_gene: -; abundance: -; CDR3aa: CASSHRGVGPNEQFF; CDR3nt: TGTGCCAGCAGCCACCGCGGGGTTGGGCCCAATGAGCAGTTCTTC
j_gene: TRBJ1-4; v_gene: TRBV11-2; d_gene: TRBD1; abundance: -; CDR3aa: CASALTGTGNEKLFF; CDR3nt: TGTGCCAGCGCCTTAACCGGGACAGGGAATGAAAAACTGTTTTTT
j_gene: TRBJ1-3; v_gene: TRBV11-2; d_gene: TRBD1; abundance: -; CDR3aa: CASSPGQGRGNTIYF; CDR3nt: TGTGCCAGCAGCCCCGGACAGGGACGAGGAAACACCATATATTTT
j_gene: TRBJ1-2; v_gene: TRBV5-1; d_gene: TRBD1; abundance: -; CDR3aa: CASSAGTGAYGYTF; CDR3nt: TGCGCCAGCAGCGCCGGGACAGGGGCCTATGGCTACACCTTC
j_gene: TRBJ2-5; v_gene: TRBV11-2; d_gene: TRBD2; abundance: once; CDR3aa: CASSLSFGGETQYF; CDR3nt: TGTGCCAGCAGCTTATCTTTCGGGGGGGAGACCCAGTACTTC
j_gene: TRBJ1-2; v_gene: TRBV28; d_gene: -; abundance: -; CDR3aa: CASSLLSYGYTF; CDR3nt: TGTGCCAGCAGTTTATTGTCCTATGGCTACACCTTC
j_gene: TRBJ2-7; v_gene: TRBV9; d_gene: -; abundance: -; CDR3aa: CASSVVGSSYEQYF; CDR3nt: TGTGCCAGCAGCGTAGTTGGCAGCTCCTACGAGCAGTACTTC
j_gene: TRBJ2-1; v_gene: TRBV5-4; d_gene: TRBD2; abundance: -; CDR3aa: CASSLGSGRAGNEQFF; CDR3nt: TGTGCCAGCAGCTTGGGTAGCGGGAGGGCCGGCAATGAGCAGTTCTTC
j_gene: TRBJ1-2; v_gene: TRBV6-5; d_gene: -; abundance: -; CDR3aa: CASSYGRGYGYTF; CDR3nt: TGTGCCAGCAGTTACGGGCGCGGGTATGGCTATACCTTC
j_gene: TRBJ2-7; v_gene: TRBV5-1; d_gene: TRBD2; abundance: -; CDR3aa: CASNGVAGGSYEQYF; CDR3nt: TGCGCCAGCAACGGAGTAGCGGGAGGGTCCTACGAGCAGTACTTC
j_gene: TRBJ2-3; v_gene: TRBV2; d_gene: -; abundance: -; CDR3aa: CASSGQGREDTQYF; CDR3nt: TGTGCCAGCAGTGGGCAGGGAAGGGAAGATACGCAGTATTTT
j_gene: TRBJ2-7; v_gene: TRBV21-1; d_gene: -; abundance: -; CDR3aa: CASRTGGYF; CDR3nt: TGTGCCAGCAGGACCGGAGGGTACTTC
j_gene: TRBJ2-6; v_gene: TRBV7-8; d_gene: -; abundance: -; CDR3aa: CASSSFSGANVLTF; CDR3nt: TGTGCCAGCAGCTCCTTCTCTGGGGCCAACGTCCTGACTTTC
j_gene: TRBJ1-2; v_gene: TRBV19; d_gene: TRBD1; abundance: -; CDR3aa: CASSIRAGGNYGYTF; CDR3nt: TGTGCCAGTAGTATTCGGGCAGGGGGTAACTATGGCTACACCTTC
j_gene: TRBJ1-1; v_gene: TRBV19; d_gene: -; abundance: -; CDR3aa: CASSRGVNTEAFF; CDR3nt: TGTGCCTCTAGTAGAGGGGTGAACACTGAAGCTTTCTTT
j_gene: TRBJ2-5; v_gene: TRBV7-8; d_gene: -; abundance: -; CDR3aa: CASSLAGLGARVTQYF; CDR3nt: TGTGCCAGCAGCTTAGCGGGTCTTGGGGCCCGGGTGACCCAGTACTTC
j_gene: TRBJ1-2; v_gene: TRBV10-3; d_gene: -; abundance: -; CDR3aa: CAISDLGSRESNYGYTF; CDR3nt: TGTGCCATCAGTGATCTCGGTAGTCGTGAATCTAACTATGGCTACACCTTC
j_gene: TRBJ1-1; v_gene: TRBV28; d_gene: -; abundance: -; CDR3aa: CASSQAWANTEAFF; CDR3nt: TGTGCCAGCAGCCAAGCGTGGGCGAACACTGAAGCTTTCTTT
j_gene: TRBJ2-1; v_gene: TRBV5-1; d_gene: TRBD1; abundance: -; CDR3aa: CASSFSPGQGYNEQFF; CDR3nt: TGCGCCAGCAGCTTCTCCCCGGGACAGGGTTACAATGAGCAGTTCTTC
j_gene: TRBJ2-7; v_gene: TRBV6-5; d_gene: TRBD1; abundance: -; CDR3aa: CASRDGQAGEQYF; CDR3nt: TGTGCCAGCAGGGACGGACAGGCGGGCGAGCAGTACTTC
j_gene: TRBJ2-1; v_gene: TRBV7-2; d_gene: TRBD2; abundance: -; CDR3aa: CASSLTSGFYNEQFF; CDR3nt: TGTGCCAGCAGCCTGACTAGCGGATTCTACAATGAGCAGTTCTTC
j_gene: TRBJ2-3; v_gene: TRBV19; d_gene: -; abundance: -; CDR3aa: CASSQRDTQYF; CDR3nt: TGTGCCAGTAGTCAGAGAGATACGCAGTATTTT
j_gene: TRBJ2-1; v_gene: TRBV14; d_gene: -; abundance: -; CDR3aa: CASSQDVFFGEQFF; CDR3nt: TGTGCCAGCAGCCAGGACGTCTTTTTTGGTGAGCAGTTCTTC
j_gene: TRBJ1-6; v_gene: TRBV25-1; d_gene: -; abundance: -; CDR3aa: CASTTGVWDSPLHF; CDR3nt: TGTGCCAGCACCACGGGGGTTTGGGATTCACCCCTCCACTTT
j_gene: TRBJ2-3; v_gene: TRBV5-4; d_gene: -; abundance: -; CDR3aa: CASSRPPGDTQYF; CDR3nt: TGTGCCAGCAGCCGGCCCCCTGGAGATACGCAGTATTTT
j_gene: TRBJ1-4; v_gene: TRBV4-2; d_gene: -; abundance: -; CDR3aa: CASSNHPQPAATNEKLFF; CDR3nt: TGTGCCAGCAGCAACCACCCGCAGCCGGCGGCAACTAATGAAAAACTGTTTTTT
j_gene: TRBJ1-2; v_gene: TRBV28; d_gene: TRBD1; abundance: -; CDR3aa: CASNTGTGGLDGYTF; CDR3nt: TGTGCCAGCAATACTGGGACAGGGGGTCTAGATGGCTACACCTTC